The 28 T cell receptor beta chains given below trace back to one sample, sequenced in a study of CD8 T cells in Susac syndrome. cDNA came from about 0.5 to 1 ug RNA primed by random hexamers. TCRdb reanalysed the immunoSEQ multiplex PCR reads using MiXCR and keeps one entry per CDR3 protein. The data contain about 240,000 distinct CDR3 sequences, almost 97% of them seen just once; the ten biggest clones take up around 0.093%. The specimen was CD4+ T cells from PBMCs. The source of these receptors is a human donor with Susac syndrome.

This clonotype came up a few times. V usage is TRBV28 and J usage is TRBJ2-1; 11 nucleotides align to TRBD2. Germline V CDR1 and CDR2: MDHEN, SYDVKM. The CDR3 covers 15 residues. After removal of 6 bases from V and 4 bases from J, the junction contained 5 bases not matched to a gene. The CDR3 DNA is TGTGCCAGCAGCTTAGCGGGAGGGTCTTACAATGAGCAGTTCTTC. Translating gives CASSLAGGSYNEQFF.

The chain joins TRBV5-1 to TRBJ2-2, with a weak D call TRBD2 (6 bases). V shed 1 base and J shed 5 bases, with 12 bases lying between them. In germline, CDR1 is SGHRS, CDR2 YFSETQ. The CDR3 runs 15 residues. CDR3 DNA sequence: TGCGCCAGCAGCTTGACGGGAGTGAAAACCGGGGAGCTGTTTTTT. It is translated as CASSLTGVKTGELFF. The full variable domain, completed using reference TRBV5-1 and TRBJ2-2, is KAGVTQTPRYLIKTRGQQVTLSCSPISGHRSVSWYQQTPGQGLQFLFEYFSETQRNKGNFPGRFSGRQFSNSRSEMNVSTLELGDSALYLCASSLTGVKTGELFFGEGSRLTVL.

V usage is TRBV29-1 and J usage is TRBJ2-5; D ambiguous. Germline V CDR1 and CDR2: SQVTM, ANQGSEA. The length of the CDR3 is 14 residues. Trimming shortened V by 4 bases and J by 0 bases, and 12 bases separated the two germline ends. CDR3 in DNA: TGCAGCGTTGCTGACGGATGGTACCAAGAGACCCAGTACTTC. Translated: CSVADGWYQETQYF.

This rearrangement joins TRBV2 to TRBJ2-1; TRBD2 matches at 9 bases. The CDR3 is 14 amino acids. V lost 9 bases to trimming and J lost 4 bases; unmatched junction nucleotides: 7. Germline V gene data show CDR1 as SNHLY and CDR2 as FYNNEI. The CDR3 coding sequence is TGTGCCAGTACCATGACTAGCGGATACAATGAGCAGTTCTTC. Protein sequence: CASTMTSGYNEQFF. Filled out from reference TRBV2 and TRBJ2-1, the complete variable domain reads EPEVTQTPSHQVTQMGQEVILRCVPISNHLYFYWYRQILGQKVEFLVSFYNNEISEKSEIFDDQFSVERPDGSNFTLKIRSTKLEDSAMYFCASTMTSGYNEQFFGPGTRLTVL.

The chain joins TRBV18 to TRBJ1-5, with no clear D. The CDR3 extends over 15 amino acids. Germline V gives CDR1 KGHSH, CDR2 LQKENI. Trimming pared 2 bases from V and 3 bases from J, leaving 11 bases between. The CDR3 sequence is CASSPTREPNQPQHF. DNA of the CDR3: TGTGCCAGCTCACCAACGAGGGAGCCCAATCAGCCCCAGCATTTT.

The chain has TRBV6-1 and TRBJ2-5; TRBD2 agrees at 12 bases. Germline CDR1 is MNHNS and CDR2 is SASEGT. CDR3 length equals 17 residues. The J segment lost 4 bases and the V segment lost 6 bases, leaving 12 bases of the junction unmatched. The CDR3 region is CASRPGLAGSARETQYF. In nucleotides, the CDR3 is TGTGCCAGCAGACCTGGACTAGCGGGATCAGCTCGAGAGACCCAGTACTTC.

The V and J genes are TRBV19 and TRBJ2-5; D gene uncertain. V shed 2 bases and J shed 7 bases, with 17 bases lying between them. The CDR3 loop spans 15 amino acids. Germline V CDR1 and CDR2: LNHDA, SQIVND (reference sequence). The CDR3 bases are TGTGCCAGTAGTATAAGGAACCAGGTCGTCGGGACCCAGTACTTC. Residues: CASSIRNQVVGTQYF.

This chain uses TRBV11-3 with TRBJ2-5, with D tentatively TRBD2 (6 bases). The CDR3 covers 15 residues. The germline V and J ends were trimmed by 5 bases and 2 bases, with 15 bases remaining between them. CDR1 and CDR2 (germline): SGHNT, YENEEA. Here the CDR3 reads CASSTEVGRQETQYF. In DNA form, the CDR3 reads TGTGCCAGCAGCACCGAAGTCGGGAGACAAGAGACCCAGTACTTC.

The chain combines TRBV20-1 with TRBJ2-2, with D perhaps TRBD1 or TRBD2 (6 bases each). From germline, CDR1 is DFQATT and CDR2 SNEGSKA (reference sequence). Trimming cost V 0 bases and J 8 bases, with 13 bases left between them. This CDR3 spans 14 amino acids. CDR3 in amino acids: CSARDRRGIGELFF. Here the CDR3 DNA reads TGCAGTGCTAGAGATCGGAGGGGGATTGGGGAGCTGTTTTTT.

The gene calls are TRBV18 and TRBJ2-7; D remains ambiguous. V was clipped by 3 bases and J by 0 bases, with 9 bases between them. The CDR3 is made up of 14 amino acids. Germline V CDR1 and CDR2: KGHSH, LQKENI. CDR3 bases: TGTGCCAGCTCACCCAGCGACGGCTCCTACGAGCAGTACTTC. Translation gives CASSPSDGSYEQYF.

The V call is TRBV20-1, the J call TRBJ2-1; D not certain. The CDR3 totals 13 residues. Germline assignment: CDR1 DFQATT and CDR2 SNEGSKA (reference sequence). V was clipped by 3 bases and J by 7 bases, with 13 bases between them. DNA for the CDR3: TGCAGTGCTAGGGCCCTAGGCAGAAATGAGCAGTTCTTC. It encodes CSARALGRNEQFF.

This sequence joins TRBV20-1 and TRBJ2-5; 10 bases match TRBD2. This CDR3 has 18 residues. Germline-derived CDR1 and CDR2 are DFQATT and SNEGSKA (reference sequence). The ends lost 6 bases at V and 2 bases at J; junction bases unmatched: 18. In DNA form, the CDR3 reads TGCAGTGCACATAGGGGGGCGTCTAGCGGGAGACGGCAAGAGACCCAGTACTTC. Translated: CSAHRGASSGRRQETQYF.

The chain carries TRBV10-3 and TRBJ2-7, with 7 bases matching TRBD1. This CDR3 is built from 14 residues. The V and J ends lost 2 bases and 3 bases, in that order; junction bases with no gene match: 4. Germline V gene sequence: CDR1 ENHRY, CDR2 SYGVKD. DNA for the CDR3: TGTGCCATCAGTGAGAGAGACAGGGTCTACGAGCAGTACTTC. Its translation is CAISERDRVYEQYF.

This clonotype turned up a few times. The chain combines TRBV20-1 with TRBJ2-5; 8 nucleotides line up with TRBD1. This CDR3 region has 13 residues. V lost 6 bases, J lost 1 base, and 4 bases stayed unmatched. Germline V CDR1 and CDR2: DFQATT, SNEGSKA (reference sequence). CDR3 protein: CSAPGQAQETQYF. DNA for the CDR3: TGCAGTGCACCGGGACAGGCCCAAGAGACCCAGTACTTC.

The chain employs TRBV4-1 and TRBJ2-7; 12 bases match TRBD2. V was pared by 5 bases and J by 3 bases, with 5 bases of the junction left unmatched. Germline values: CDR1 MGHRA, CDR2 YSYEKL. This CDR3 region has 15 residues. Here the CDR3 reads CASSSSGRAIYEQYF. For the CDR3, the DNA is TGCGCCAGCAGCTCTAGCGGGAGGGCCATCTACGAGCAGTACTTC.

This clonotype showed up just once. The chain couples TRBV29-1 to TRBJ1-5; TRBD1 might be the D (5 bases). Trimming removed 6 bases at V and 1 base at J, with 13 bases between. Germline V gene sequence: CDR1 SQVTM, CDR2 ANQGSEA. The CDR3 loop spans 14 amino acids. The CDR3 DNA is TGCAGCGTGACGACGGGGGACAGCAATCAGCCCCAGCATTTT. Translated: CSVTTGDSNQPQHF. Combining the CDR3 with reference TRBV29-1 and TRBJ1-5 gives the whole variable domain SAVISQKPSRDICQRGTSLTIQCQVDSQVTMMFWYRQQPGQSLTLIATANQGSEATYESGFVIDKFPISRPNLTFSTLTVSNMSPEDSSIYLCSVTTGDSNQPQHFGDGTRLSIL.

This clonotype was recorded once. The chain recombines TRBV5-1 with TRBJ2-4; D is possibly TRBD1 or TRBD2 (5 bases each). Trimming removed 6 bases from V and 9 bases from J, with 19 bases in between. CDR1 and CDR2 from the germline V gene are SGHRS and YFSETQ. This CDR3 has 14 residues. The CDR3 region is CASMNAGQGAIQYF. The DNA of the CDR3 is TGCGCCAGCATGAATGCCGGCCAGGGAGCCATTCAGTACTTC.

The chain has TRBV7-9 and TRBJ1-4; the D is unclear. V lost 5 bases and J 0 bases, leaving 10 bases between the germline ends. Germline lookup yields CDR1 SEHNR and CDR2 FQNEAQ (reference sequence). The CDR3 is 15 amino acids. CDR3 residues: CASSPVRATNEKLFF. CDR3 nucleotide sequence: TGTGCCAGCAGCCCAGTACGAGCAACTAATGAAAAACTGTTTTTT.

This chain uses TRBV28 with TRBJ2-1; 8 bases are shared with TRBD1. CDR1 and CDR2 from the germline V gene are MDHEN and SYDVKM. The CDR3 runs to 13 residues. Trimming removed 2 bases from V and 7 bases from J; junction bases left unmatched: 1. The CDR3 bases are TGTGCCAGCAGTTTACACAGGGGGAATGAGCAGTTCTTC. Its protein is CASSLHRGNEQFF.

The chain uses TRBV3-1 and TRBJ2-3; D is perhaps TRBD1 (6 bases). The germline CDR1 and CDR2 sequences are LGHDT and YNNKEL (reference sequence). V lost 3 bases, J lost 2 bases, and 21 bases lay in between. There are 18 residues in the CDR3. The CDR3 protein is CASSQRGSSAILTDTQYF. CDR3 sequence (DNA): TGTGCCAGCAGCCAGAGGGGGAGTAGCGCCATCCTCACAGATACGCAGTATTTT.

The CDR3 region has the DNA TGTGCCAGCAGGGACGAAGGGAGTACGCAGTATTTT. Translated, it gives CASRDEGSTQYF. This chain joins TRBV3-1 and TRBJ2-3, with D maybe TRBD2 (5 bases). Trimming left V 6 bases short and J 8 bases short, with 12 bases between. The CDR3 is 12 residues long. Germline loops: CDR1 LGHDT, CDR2 YNNKEL (reference sequence).

This clonotype was seen just once. This chain connects TRBV28 to TRBJ1-1, with 9 bases lining up with TRBD1. The V segment lost 8 bases and the J segment 1 base; nucleotides outside the gene matches: 2. Germline CDR1 and CDR2: MDHEN and SYDVKM. The CDR3 totals 13 residues. This CDR3 is CASGTGPNTEAFF. The CDR3 nucleotides read TGTGCCAGCGGGACAGGGCCGAACACTGAAGCTTTCTTT.

V is TRBV29-1 and J is TRBJ2-5; the D call may be TRBD1 or TRBD2 (5 bases each). Germline assignment: CDR1 SQVTM and CDR2 ANQGSEA. V was shortened by 6 bases and J by 4 bases, with 15 bases between the two germline ends. CDR3 length: 13 amino acids. CDR3 loop: CSVTRTGRETQYF. In DNA, the CDR3 is TGCAGCGTCACCCGGACGGGACGAGAGACCCAGTACTTC.

The chain recombines TRBV20-1 with TRBJ1-2; D ambiguous. CDR1 is DFQATT, CDR2 SNEGSKA, per germline (reference sequence). Trimming cost V 2 bases and J 8 bases, with 9 bases left between them. The CDR3 length is 11 residues. In DNA, the CDR3 is TGCAGTGCTAGACTTTCAGCAGGCTACACCTTC. This sequence encodes CSARLSAGYTF.

V usage is TRBV3-1 and J usage is TRBJ2-1; D possibly corresponds to TRBD2 (7 bases). Trimming left V 8 bases short and J 8 bases short, with 10 bases between. This CDR3 has 11 amino acids. Germline V lookup: CDR1 LGHDT, CDR2 YNNKEL (reference sequence). This chain's CDR3 is CASGRGYEQFF. CDR3 in DNA: TGTGCCAGCGGGAGGGGGTATGAGCAGTTCTTC.

This chain connects TRBV5-8 to TRBJ2-6; TRBD1 or TRBD2 may be the D gene (6 bases each). Germline V gene lookup returns CDR1 SGHTS and CDR2 YDEGEE. There are 17 residues in the CDR3. The V and J ends lost 7 bases and 0 bases respectively, with 17 bases between them. The CDR3 DNA reads TGTGCCAGCGGCCGGGGGCAGTTCCTCTCTGGGGCCAACGTCCTGACTTTC. Its protein is CASGRGQFLSGANVLTF.

This clonotype has a single count. One junction end disagrees with the germline gene, perhaps due to a read error. V usage is TRBV30 and J usage is TRBJ2-5; 7 nucleotides agree with TRBD2. Germline CDR1 reads GTSNPN; CDR2 reads SVGIG (reference sequence). The CDR3 runs to 12 residues. CDR3 in DNA: TGCGCCGGGGGAGGGTCCCAAGAGACCCAGTACTTC. Translating gives CAGGGSQETQYF.

V and J are TRBV30 and TRBJ1-1; D is perhaps TRBD1 (6 bases). V gave up 5 bases and J gave up 0 bases, with 7 bases separating them. CDR3 length: 12 residues. Germline assignment: CDR1 GTSNPN and CDR2 SVGIG (reference sequence). As DNA, the CDR3 is TGTGCCTGGGGACAGTTGAACACTGAAGCTTTCTTT. Protein product: CAWGQLNTEAFF.